The rows below give T cell receptor beta chains drawn from one sample of a study of technical replicates of blood from a handful of donors. The method was immunoSEQ multiplex PCR; TCRdb's version includes in-frame clones alone and lacks a portion of them. This sample has about 80,000 clones, with around 90% found just once. Material: T cells isolated from PBMCs. All receptors derive from a human donor in good health. The CDR3 runs from the conserved cysteine through the conserved F or W. D genes are given only for firm matches. Size tells how often a clone was seen (once, few, many) or the class of an expanded clone, and some rows leave it out.

j_call | d_call | v_call | clone_size | cdr3_aa | cdr3_nt
TRBJ1-2 | TRBD1 | TRBV14 | . | CASSQDPGGFYGYTF | TGTGCCAGCAGCCAAGACCCAGGGGGCTTCTATGGCTACACCTTC
TRBJ1-2 | . | TRBV5-4 | . | CASSGAGAGYTF | TGTGCCAGCAGTGGAGCAGGGGCGGGCTACACCTTC
TRBJ2-5 | . | TRBV11-1 | . | CASSSTGTGLPMGETQYF | TGTGCCAGCAGCTCAACTGGAACAGGGCTCCCTATGGGGGAGACCCAGTACTTC
TRBJ2-5 | . | TRBV27 | once | CASSLLSRETQYF | TGTGCCAGCAGTTTGTTGTCGCGGGAGACCCAGTACTTC
TRBJ2-1 | . | TRBV5-5 | . | CASSRESSVLSWNEQFF | TGTGCCAGCAGCCGAGAATCTAGCGTATTATCGTGGAATGAGCAGTTCTTC
TRBJ2-5 | TRBD1 | TRBV28 | . | CASSLSRDSQETQYF | TGTGCCAGCAGCCTCTCCCGGGACAGCCAAGAGACCCAGTACTTC
TRBJ1-4 | . | TRBV28 | . | CASSFLSGTGNEKLFF | TGTGCCAGCAGTTTTCTTTCCGGGACTGGGAATGAAAAACTGTTTTTT
TRBJ2-3 | . | TRBV25-1 | . | CASSNFGADTQYF | TGTGCCAGCTCTAACTTCGGGGCAGATACGCAGTATTTT
TRBJ2-1 | TRBD2 | TRBV5-1 | . | CASSQTSGVSYNEQFF | TGCGCCAGCAGCCAGACTAGCGGGGTCTCCTACAATGAGCAGTTCTTC
TRBJ2-7 | TRBD1 | TRBV11-2 | once | CASSSLGQSFSYEQYF | TGTGCCAGCAGCAGCTTGGGACAGTCTTTCTCGTACGAGCAGTACTTC
TRBJ2-7 | . | TRBV7-2 | . | CASSLGIGSSYEQYF | TGTGCCAGCAGCTTAGGTATTGGCAGCTCCTACGAGCAGTACTTC
TRBJ1-5 | . | TRBV28 | . | CASSFTDRPRPQHF | TGTGCCAGCAGTTTCACAGACCGACCCCGGCCCCAGCATTTT
TRBJ2-7 | TRBD2 | TRBV5-8 | . | CASSYGTSGKGEQYF | TGTGCCAGCAGCTATGGGACTAGCGGGAAGGGGGAGCAGTACTTC
TRBJ2-2 | . | TRBV5-1 | . | CASSGRTGTGELFF | TGCGCCAGCAGCGGGAGGACTGGCACCGGGGAGCTGTTTTTT
TRBJ2-2 | TRBD2 | TRBV28 | few | CASGLAGEHTGELFF | TGTGCCAGCGGGCTAGCGGGAGAGCACACCGGGGAGCTGTTTTTT
TRBJ1-5 | . | TRBV1 | . | CTSSQRNQPQHF | TGCACCAGCAGCCAGAGAAATCAGCCCCAGCATTTT
TRBJ1-1 | . | TRBV6-1 | . | CATEMGRQANTEAFF | TGTGCCACGGAAATGGGCCGACAGGCTAACACTGAAGCTTTCTTT
TRBJ1-3 | . | TRBV10-3 | . | CATSISGNTIYF | TGTGCCACCTCTATCTCTGGAAACACCATATATTTT
TRBJ1-2 | . | TRBV5-6 | . | CASRDAGGYGYTF | TGTGCCAGCAGGGACGCGGGGGGCTATGGCTACACCTTC
TRBJ2-1 | . | TRBV11-3 | . | CASTSGYNEQFF | TGTGCCAGCACCAGCGGGTACAATGAGCAGTTCTTC
TRBJ2-3 | . | TRBV7-2 | . | CASSLLGRVADTQYF | TGTGCCAGCAGCCTACTCGGGCGGGTGGCAGATACGCAGTATTTT
TRBJ2-2 | . | TRBV11-3 | . | CASSPLDYTGELFF | TGTGCCAGCAGCCCGTTAGACTACACCGGGGAGCTGTTTTTT
TRBJ1-1 | . | TRBV5-1 | . | CASSLDSPQEGFF | TGCGCCAGCAGCTTGGACAGCCCCCAGGAGGGTTTCTTT
TRBJ2-7 | . | TRBV28 | . | CASSFNTGLYEQYF | TGTGCCAGCAGTTTTAATACAGGGCTCTACGAGCAGTACTTC
TRBJ1-2 | . | TRBV6-6 | . | CASSNLRGDTNYGYTF | TGTGCCAGCAGCAACCTCCGGGGGGATACTAACTATGGCTACACCTTC
TRBJ1-5 | . | TRBV11-2 | . | CASSLTSMSNQPQHF | TGTGCCAGCAGCTTAACTTCAATGAGCAATCAGCCCCAGCATTTT
TRBJ2-1 | TRBD2 | TRBV14 | . | CASSQLLAGINEQFF | TGTGCCAGCAGCCAATTACTAGCGGGAATCAATGAGCAGTTCTTC
TRBJ2-5 | TRBD1 | TRBV6-5 | . | CASSSQYRGETQYF | TGTGCCAGCAGTTCGCAGTACAGGGGAGAGACCCAGTACTTC
TRBJ2-7 | TRBD2 | TRBV11-2 | once | CASSLAASGFEQYF | TGTGCCAGCAGCTTAGCGGCTAGCGGATTCGAGCAGTACTTC
TRBJ2-5 | . | TRBV29-1 | . | CSVDKHLYQETQYF | TGCAGCGTTGATAAGCACCTGTACCAAGAGACCCAGTACTTC
TRBJ2-1 | TRBD2 | TRBV10-2 | . | CASRLLAGVNEQFF | TGCGCCAGCAGACTACTAGCGGGAGTGAATGAGCAGTTCTTC
TRBJ2-5 | . | TRBV7-9 | . | CASSFTAVQETQYF | TGTGCCAGCAGCTTTACAGCTGTCCAAGAGACCCAGTACTTC
TRBJ1-1 | . | TRBV6-5 | . | CASSYSRRRASEAFF | TGTGCCAGCAGTTACTCGAGGCGCAGGGCTAGTGAAGCTTTCTTT
TRBJ2-7 | . | TRBV4-2 | . | CASSQDSPGAEQYF | TGTGCCAGCAGCCAAGATTCGCCTGGAGCCGAGCAGTACTTC
TRBJ1-2 | . | TRBV6-1 | . | CASSGLGALYGYTF | TGTGCCAGCAGTGGGCTGGGCGCCCTTTATGGCTACACCTTC
TRBJ2-5 | TRBD1 | TRBV14 | once | CASSQAGQRETQYF | TGTGCCAGCAGCCAAGCGGGACAGAGGGAGACCCAGTACTTC
TRBJ2-5 | TRBD2 | TRBV6-5 | . | CASSYGTIQETQYF | TGTGCCAGCAGCTACGGGACTATTCAAGAGACCCAGTACTTC
TRBJ1-2 | TRBD1 | TRBV29-1 | . | CSVEDQDRAIRGYTF | TGCAGCGTTGAAGATCAGGACAGGGCTATACGTGGCTACACCTTC
TRBJ1-4 | . | TRBV11-3 | . | CASSFDSLATNEKLFF | TGTGCCAGCAGCTTTGACAGCCTTGCAACTAATGAAAAACTGTTTTTT
TRBJ1-2 | TRBD1 | TRBV28 | . | CASSLRLGGEEYGYTF | TGTGCCAGCAGTCTCCGGTTAGGGGGCGAAGAGTATGGCTACACCTTC
TRBJ2-7 | TRBD2 | TRBV10-2 | . | CASGPVGLAGSSYEQYF | TGCGCCAGCGGACCTGTGGGACTAGCGGGAAGCTCCTACGAGCAGTACTTC
TRBJ1-1 | . | TRBV27 | . | CASRRNRETEAFF | TGTGCCAGCAGGCGGAACAGGGAAACTGAAGCTTTCTTT
TRBJ1-5 | . | TRBV21-1 | . | CASKRTGPQHF | TGTGCCAGCAAACGGACTGGGCCCCAGCATTTT
TRBJ2-2 | TRBD1 | TRBV28 | . | CASKNPGQGELFF | TGTGCCAGCAAGAACCCGGGACAGGGGGAGCTGTTTTTT
TRBJ2-3 | TRBD1 | TRBV4-3 | few | CASSQDDLTGTFTDTQYF | TGCGCCAGCAGCCAAGACGATCTGACAGGGACATTCACAGATACGCAGTATTTT
TRBJ1-1 | . | TRBV29-1 | . | CSVATGHTEAFF | TGCAGCGTTGCGACAGGACACACTGAAGCTTTCTTT
TRBJ1-1 | . | TRBV5-4 | . | CASSLDELIGTEAFF | TGTGCCAGCAGCTTGGATGAGCTAATTGGCACTGAAGCTTTCTTT
TRBJ2-3 | TRBD2 | TRBV27 | . | CASTTGGNTDTQYF | TGTGCCAGCACCACGGGGGGTAATACAGATACGCAGTATTTT
TRBJ2-7 | . | TRBV10-2 | once | CASSGHRETDEQYF | TGCGCCAGCAGTGGTCACAGGGAAACGGACGAGCAGTACTTC
TRBJ1-1 | . | TRBV27 | once | CASRSILNTEAFF | TGTGCCAGCAGATCCATTCTGAACACTGAAGCTTTCTTT